This T cell receptor (beta chain) was profiled in a study of shared clonotypes between healthy human individuals. Study as a whole: A donor's plate count was three for CD4 naive and three for CD4 memory; CD8 naive had two and CD8 memory one.

This clone was seen a single time. Sequencing used immunoSEQ multiplex PCR; TCRdb keeps in-frame clones, though not all of them. The sample contains approximately 1,500,000 clones, more than 95% of which appear only once. Germline V gene data show CDR1 as SGHTA and CDR2 as FQGTGA. There are 16 residues in the CDR3. Trimming stripped 3 bases from V and 10 bases from J, with 23 bases between. The chain carries TRBV7-3 and TRBJ2-3; D may be TRBD1 (6 bases). The source of this sequence is a man aged 25 to 40 in good health. Material for sequencing was naive CD4+ T cells sorted from blood. Subset denoted: CD45RA+ positively selected. The CDR3 is CASSFRGAGPLTPQYF. The CDR3 nucleotides read TGTGCCAGCAGCTTCAGGGGTGCGGGTCCCTTGACCCCGCAGTATTTT.